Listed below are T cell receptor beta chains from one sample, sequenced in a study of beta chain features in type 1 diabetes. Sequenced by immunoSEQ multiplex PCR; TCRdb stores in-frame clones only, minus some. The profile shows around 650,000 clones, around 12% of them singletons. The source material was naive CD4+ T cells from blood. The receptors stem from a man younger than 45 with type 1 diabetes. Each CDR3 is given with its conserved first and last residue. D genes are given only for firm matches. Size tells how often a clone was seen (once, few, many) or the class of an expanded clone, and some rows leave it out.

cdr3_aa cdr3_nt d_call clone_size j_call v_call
CASSWKTGAPDTQYF TGTGCCAGCAGCTGGAAAACAGGGGCGCCAGATACGCAGTATTTT TRBD1 . TRBJ2-3 TRBV7-2
CASSSTGVSPLHF TGTGCCAGCAGCTCTACAGGGGTCTCACCCCTCCACTTT TRBD1 . TRBJ1-6 TRBV7-2
CASRRDRVGGYTF TGTGCCAGTAGGAGGGACAGGGTAGGAGGCTACACCTTC TRBD1 . TRBJ1-2 TRBV19
CASSLDPVYEQFF TGTGCCAGCAGCTTAGACCCCGTTTATGAGCAGTTCTTC . few TRBJ2-1 TRBV11-2
CASSLAVGEQFF TGTGCCAGCAGCTTGGCCGTAGGGGAGCAGTTCTTC . . TRBJ2-1 TRBV5-4
CASSLRGETQYF TGTGCCAGTAGTCTCCGGGGAGAGACCCAGTACTTC . few TRBJ2-5 TRBV19
CASTSWTGNYGYTF TGTGCCAGCACCAGTTGGACAGGGAACTATGGCTACACCTTC TRBD1 . TRBJ1-2 TRBV7-2
CASSPGYEGYNEQFF TGTGCCAGTAGTCCAGGATATGAGGGATACAATGAGCAGTTCTTC . few TRBJ2-1 TRBV19
CASGEGPSYNSPLHF TGTGCCAGCGGAGAGGGGCCAAGCTATAATTCACCCCTCCACTTT . . TRBJ1-6 TRBV13
CASSQRGLYGYTF TGTGCCAGCAGTCAGAGGGGTTTATATGGCTACACCTTC . . TRBJ1-2 TRBV28
CASNVNTGELFF TGTGCCAGTAACGTCAACACCGGGGAGCTGTTTTTT . few TRBJ2-2 TRBV19
CASSVGQARGETQYF TGTGCCAGCAGTGTCGGACAGGCGAGAGGAGAGACCCAGTACTTC TRBD1 . TRBJ2-5 TRBV11-2
CTSSRGIQRVFF TGCACCAGCAGCCGGGGTATACAAAGGGTTTTCTTT . . TRBJ1-1 TRBV1
CASSSNTGTGSYEQYF TGCGCCAGCAGCTCTAATACCGGGACAGGGTCCTACGAGCAGTACTTC TRBD1 . TRBJ2-7 TRBV5-1
CASSLDFEQFF TGCGCCAGCAGCTTGGATTTTGAGCAGTTCTTC . . TRBJ2-1 TRBV5-1
CASTREGPGNTIYF TGTGCCAGCACCCGGGAGGGGCCTGGAAACACCATATATTTT . . TRBJ1-3 TRBV5-6
CASSLVRGDSPLHF TGCGCCAGCAGCTTGGTCCGAGGGGATTCACCCCTCCACTTT . few TRBJ1-6 TRBV5-1
CASSYSWDHNSPLHF TGTGCCAGCAGTTACTCCTGGGACCATAATTCACCCCTCCACTTT . . TRBJ1-6 TRBV6-5
CASSEQVTANTEAFF TGTGCCAGCAGTGAACAGGTGACAGCGAACACTGAAGCTTTCTTT . few TRBJ1-1 TRBV2
CASSYISGVQETQYF TGCGCCAGCAGCTACATAAGCGGAGTACAAGAGACCCAGTACTTC . few TRBJ2-5 TRBV5-1
CASSPPGQIYEQYF TGCGCCAGCAGCCCCCCGGGACAGATTTACGAGCAGTACTTC TRBD1 few TRBJ2-7 TRBV5-1
CASSLLPSAGSGNTIYF TGTGCCAGCAGCTTATTGCCTTCGGCAGGCTCTGGAAACACCATATATTTT . few TRBJ1-3 TRBV5-4
CASSAQGSGQPQHF TGTGCCAGCAGTGCCCAGGGTTCAGGTCAGCCCCAGCATTTT . . TRBJ1-5 TRBV6-1
CAWSGRETQYF TGTGCCTGGAGTGGGCGTGAGACCCAGTACTTC . . TRBJ2-5 TRBV30
CSVRQGPETQYF TGCAGCGTGCGACAGGGGCCGGAGACCCAGTACTTC TRBD1 few TRBJ2-5 TRBV29-1
CASSLNRDSPLHF TGTGCCAGCAGCTTAAACCGGGATTCACCCCTCCACTTT . . TRBJ1-6 TRBV7-6
CASTPGSYNEQFF TGCGCCAGCACTCCAGGCTCCTACAATGAGCAGTTCTTC . . TRBJ2-1 TRBV5-1
CASSPRGAQYLSYEQYF TGTGCCAGCTCACCCAGGGGGGCGCAGTACCTCTCCTACGAGCAGTACTTC . . TRBJ2-7 TRBV18
CASSVLGLEETQYF TGTGCCAGCAGCGTACTGGGACTCGAGGAGACCCAGTACTTC . few TRBJ2-5 TRBV6-5
CASSAGGSFSGANVLTF TGTGCCAGCAGCGCAGGGGGGTCCTTCTCTGGGGCCAACGTCCTGACTTTC . few TRBJ2-6 TRBV28
CALSPEGYGYTF TGTGCCTTATCCCCAGAGGGCTATGGCTACACCTTC . many TRBJ1-2 TRBV10-3
CASSLVPGVMETQYF TGCGCCAGCAGCTTGGTGCCAGGGGTTATGGAGACCCAGTACTTC . few TRBJ2-5 TRBV5-1
CASSLGQPGSNEQFF TGCGCCAGCAGCCTGGGACAGCCAGGGAGCAATGAGCAGTTCTTC TRBD1 few TRBJ2-1 TRBV5-1
CASSFGQLNTEAFF TGCGCCAGCAGCTTCGGACAGCTGAACACTGAAGCTTTCTTT . . TRBJ1-1 TRBV5-1
CASTVWSGGYNEQFF TGTGCCAGCACCGTATGGAGCGGGGGCTACAATGAGCAGTTCTTC TRBD2 few TRBJ2-1 TRBV5-6
CASAQNRGEKLFF TGTGCCAGTGCCCAAAACAGGGGTGAAAAACTGTTTTTT TRBD1 few TRBJ1-4 TRBV19
CATCPGTDYVQPQHF TGTGCCACCTGCCCCGGGACAGACTATGTGCAGCCCCAGCATTTT TRBD1 few TRBJ1-5 TRBV15
CASSYGYTF TGTGCCAGCAGCTATGGCTACACCTTC . few TRBJ1-2 TRBV5-6
CASSLHRDGNQPQHF TGTGCCAGCAGCTTACACAGGGATGGCAATCAGCCCCAGCATTTT . few TRBJ1-5 TRBV7-2
CASSVSKTGVYSYNEQFF TGTGCCAGCAGCGTAAGTAAGACAGGGGTTTACTCCTACAATGAGCAGTTCTTC TRBD1 . TRBJ2-1 TRBV9
CASSPAREKLFF TGTGCCAGCAGCCCAGCGCGGGAAAAACTGTTTTTT . few TRBJ1-4 TRBV7-9
CASSQDGQALNYGYTF TGTGCCAGCAGCCAAGATGGACAGGCTTTGAACTATGGCTACACCTTC TRBD1 few TRBJ1-2 TRBV4-2
CASSLTAGARPNEQFF TGCGCCAGCAGCCTTACAGCGGGGGCCCGGCCCAATGAGCAGTTCTTC TRBD2 few TRBJ2-1 TRBV4-1
CASSLSGGSPGELFF TGTGCCAGCAGCTTAAGTGGGGGGTCCCCCGGGGAGCTGTTTTTT . . TRBJ2-2 TRBV7-8
CASTRRGGSGEQYF TGTGCCAGCACCCGAAGAGGGGGGAGTGGCGAGCAGTACTTC . . TRBJ2-7 TRBV5-4
CASSGVAGAQDTQYF TGTGCCAGTAGTGGAGTAGCGGGGGCACAAGATACGCAGTATTTT TRBD2 few TRBJ2-3 TRBV19
CASSALDRVYGYTF TGTGCCAGCAGCGCTTTGGATCGGGTCTATGGCTACACCTTC . . TRBJ1-2 TRBV9
CASSLQPGTPEAFF TGCGCCAGCAGCTTGCAGCCAGGGACCCCTGAAGCTTTCTTT . . TRBJ1-1 TRBV5-1
CASSFRQGNSYEQYF TGTGCCAGCAGCTTTCGACAGGGCAACTCCTACGAGCAGTACTTC TRBD1 . TRBJ2-7 TRBV7-2
CASSPGGPTNTEAFF TGTGCCAGCAGCCCGGGAGGCCCCACCAACACTGAAGCTTTCTTT . . TRBJ1-1 TRBV11-1
CASSQLADPAYEQYF TGTGCCAGCAGTCAACTAGCGGACCCAGCCTACGAGCAGTACTTC TRBD2 . TRBJ2-7 TRBV2
CASSQDPGTGTYNEQFF TGCGCCAGCAGCCAAGATCCCGGGACAGGGACCTACAATGAGCAGTTCTTC TRBD1 few TRBJ2-1 TRBV4-3
CASSLGSRNSPLHF TGTGCCAGCAGTTTAGGCAGCAGAAATTCACCCCTCCACTTT . . TRBJ1-6 TRBV28
CASTTRGDYGYTF TGTGCCAGCACCACCCGCGGGGACTATGGCTACACCTTC . few TRBJ1-2 TRBV28
CASSPPLTDTQYF TGCGCCAGCAGCCCCCCTCTCACAGATACGCAGTATTTT . few TRBJ2-3 TRBV5-1
CASTGLRSSGNTIYF TGTGCCAGCACCGGACTGAGGAGCTCTGGAAACACCATATATTTT . few TRBJ1-3 TRBV7-9
CASEGGSGQIGSQHF TGTGCCAGCGAAGGAGGGTCGGGACAGATCGGGTCCCAGCATTTT TRBD1 few TRBJ1-5 TRBV2